Below, one T cell receptor (beta chain) is given with its context. The antigen is undetermined. The source of the sample is a study of OX40 agonist ivuxolimab in advanced cancers. Study-level information: Prior therapy, whether anti-PD-1, anti-PD-L1 or anti-CTLA-4, was allowed, and under 50% had some. Overall study findings and caveats: Researchers did not establish what antigens the expanded peripheral T cells target. CD4+ and CD8+ T cells in blood underwent clonal expansion by week 6 at 0.1 to 3.0 mg/kg.

Deletions cut 4 bases from V and 1 base from J, with 16 bases between. CDR1 and CDR2 from the germline V gene are SGHRS and YFSETQ. The CDR3 runs to 16 residues. Measured with immunoSEQ multiplex PCR; TCRdb has only the in-frame clones, and not every one. The sample carries about 33,000 clones, approximately 88% recorded once. The source is an adult with an advanced solid tumor such as melanoma, head and neck, liver or kidney cancer. The sample in question was CD4+ or CD8+ T cells sorted from blood, obtained in a trial of the OX40 agonist ivuxolimab. The chain links TRBV5-1 to TRBJ2-3, with D perhaps matching TRBD1 (5 bases). The CDR3 spells CASSRTGQGGTDTQYF. CDR3 bases: TGCGCCAGCAGCCGAACCGGGCAGGGTGGCACAGATACGCAGTATTTT.